Below are 2 T cell receptor beta chains sequenced from a single sample in a study of regulatory T cells in long-lasting Graves disease. Time point noted: newly diagnosed GD, antithyroid drugs for less than 3 months. PBMC-extracted RNA yielded the TCR library. CDR3-region Arm-PCR and iRepertoire HTBI primers produced the TCR beta libraries. MiXCR, applied by TCRdb to the multiplex PCR reads, yields one record per CDR3 protein. The repertoire holds over 500,000 distinct CDR3 sequences, with roughly a sixth as singletons. These data also featured in a second study, about T cells in Graves' hyperthyroidism and ophthalmopathy.

Sequencing was performed on peripheral blood mononuclear cells (PBMCs), taken at new diagnosis, from a patient treated with antithyroid drugs. Receptors were obtained from a man between 18 and 35 years old with Graves disease.

V usage is TRBV24-1 and J usage is TRBJ1-3; 7 bases map to TRBD1. This CDR3 spans 12 amino acids. With 4 bases clipped from V and 16 bases from J, the junction kept 9 bases outside the gene matches. CDR1 and CDR2 from the germline V gene are KGHDR and SFDVKD. CDR3 sequence: CATSESEGARYF. The CDR3 coding sequence is TGTGCCACCAGTGAAAGCGAGGGGGCCCGGTATTTT.

This clonotype was found a few times. V usage is TRBV27 and J usage is TRBJ2-1, with 7 positions matching TRBD2. The length of the CDR3 is 13 residues. V lost 6 bases, J lost 9 bases, and 8 bases stayed unmatched. Germline values: CDR1 MNHEY, CDR2 SMNVEV (reference sequence). CDR3 protein: CASSPTSITEQFF. Here the CDR3 DNA reads TGTGCCAGCAGCCCGACTAGCATAACTGAGCAGTTCTTC.